Described below is a single TCR beta chain sequence and its context. Germline-derived CDR1 and CDR2 are GTSNPN and SVGIG (reference sequence). The V and J ends lost 0 bases and 3 bases respectively, with 9 bases between them. The CDR3 contains 14 residues. The data stem from a study of blood T cell repertoires in COVID-19. Overall study: Both acute and convalescent COVID-19 samples were obtained from the United States, Italy and Spain. From T cells, B-cell-depleted T cells, or PBMCs came the material, which was cDNA or gDNA.

Original methodology: Estimates of nucleated cell counts were drawn from the amplification of reference gene primers. Assay used: immunoSEQ multiplex PCR; TCRdb lists only in-frame clones, some missing. V, J and clone size were drawn from that table, and D and trimming were deduced from the DNA. The sample consists of some 140,000 clones, almost 80% of them appearing once. What was sequenced was peripheral blood. This receptor was identified in a man aged 60 to 69 who had recovered from COVID-19. The rearrangement links TRBV30 to TRBJ1-5, with D hard to call. The CDR3 coding sequence is TGTGCCTGGAGTGTGAGAGCTACCAATCAGCCCCAGCATTTT. Translated: CAWSVRATNQPQHF.